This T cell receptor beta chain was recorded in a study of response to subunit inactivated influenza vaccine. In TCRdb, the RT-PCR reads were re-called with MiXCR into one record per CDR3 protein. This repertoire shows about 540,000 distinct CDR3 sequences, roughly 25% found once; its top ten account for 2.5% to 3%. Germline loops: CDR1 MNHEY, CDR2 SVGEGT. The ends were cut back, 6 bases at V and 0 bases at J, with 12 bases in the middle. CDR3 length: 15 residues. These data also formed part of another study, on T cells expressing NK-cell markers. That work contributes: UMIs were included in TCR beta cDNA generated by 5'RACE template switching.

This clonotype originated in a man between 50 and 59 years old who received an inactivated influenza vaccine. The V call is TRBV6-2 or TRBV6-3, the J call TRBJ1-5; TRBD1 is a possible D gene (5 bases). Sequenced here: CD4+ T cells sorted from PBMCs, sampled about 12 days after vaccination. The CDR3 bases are TGTGCCAGCAGGTCACAGGCGCCTAGCAATCAGCCCCAGCATTTT. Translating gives CASRSQAPSNQPQHF.